This T cell receptor (beta chain) was sequenced for a study of T cells in Graves' hyperthyroidism and ophthalmopathy. Study results and caveats: Progression to ophthalmopathy was predicted a median of 6.5 months early. Expanded thyroid clonotypes (above 0.001) were mostly also found in blood. Ophthalmopathy and stable hyperthyroidism were separated by a 13 V-J model.

This clonotype was counted many times. The antigen is undetermined. Amplification yielded TCR beta CDR3 regions, with RNA transcripts as the source. The HTBI primer set was used in a first-round RT-PCR of the TCR CDR3. From the multiplex PCR reads, TCRdb called clonotypes with MiXCR, one entry per CDR3 protein. The sample has roughly 500,000 distinct CDR3 sequences; roughly 46% are singletons. The germline V gene has CDR1 SGHRS and CDR2 YFSETQ. The J segment lost 2 bases and the V segment lost 0 bases, leaving 3 bases of the junction unmatched. The CDR3 covers 16 residues. Exclusion of patients followed from uncontrolled infection, other autoimmune disease, pregnancy or lactation.

The V gene is TRBV5-1, the J gene TRBJ2-2; 8 bases agree with TRBD2. The clonotype was recovered from an adult woman with Graves' disease, either hyperthyroidism or ophthalmopathy (not recorded which). The sample taken for sequencing was peripheral blood or thyroid tissue (not recorded which). The CDR3 bases are TGCGCCAGCAGCTTGGTAATAGCGGGAAACACCGGGGAGCTGTTTTTT. Translated, it gives CASSLVIAGNTGELFF.